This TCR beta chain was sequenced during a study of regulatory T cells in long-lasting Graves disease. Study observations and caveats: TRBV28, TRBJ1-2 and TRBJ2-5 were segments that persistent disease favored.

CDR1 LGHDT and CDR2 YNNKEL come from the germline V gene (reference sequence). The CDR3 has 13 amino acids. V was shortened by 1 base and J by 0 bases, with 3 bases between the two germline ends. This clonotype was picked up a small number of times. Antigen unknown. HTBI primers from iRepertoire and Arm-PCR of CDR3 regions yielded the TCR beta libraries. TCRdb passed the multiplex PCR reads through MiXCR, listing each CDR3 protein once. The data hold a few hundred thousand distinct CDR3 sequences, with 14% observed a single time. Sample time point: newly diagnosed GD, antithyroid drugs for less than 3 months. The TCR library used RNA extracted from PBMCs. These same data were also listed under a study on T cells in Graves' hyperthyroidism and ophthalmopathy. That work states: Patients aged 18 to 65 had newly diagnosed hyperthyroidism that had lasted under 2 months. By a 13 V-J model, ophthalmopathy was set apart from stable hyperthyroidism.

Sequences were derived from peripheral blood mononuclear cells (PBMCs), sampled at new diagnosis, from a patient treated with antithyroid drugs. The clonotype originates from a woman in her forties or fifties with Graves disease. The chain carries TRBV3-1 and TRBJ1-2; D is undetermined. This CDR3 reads CASSQGPNYGYTF. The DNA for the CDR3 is TGTGCCAGCAGCCAAGGCCCTAACTATGGCTACACCTTC.